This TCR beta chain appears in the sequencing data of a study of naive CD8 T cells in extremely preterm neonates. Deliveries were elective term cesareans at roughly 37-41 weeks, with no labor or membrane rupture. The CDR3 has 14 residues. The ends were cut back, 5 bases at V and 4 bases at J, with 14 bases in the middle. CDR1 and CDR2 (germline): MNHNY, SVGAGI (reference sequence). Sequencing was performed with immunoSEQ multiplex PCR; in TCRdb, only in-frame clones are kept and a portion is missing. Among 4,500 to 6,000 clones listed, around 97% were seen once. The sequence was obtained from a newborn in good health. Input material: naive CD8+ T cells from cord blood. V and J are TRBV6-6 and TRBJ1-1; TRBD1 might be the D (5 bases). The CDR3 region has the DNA TGTGCCAGCAGTGTCAGGGTGGGTATCACTGAAGCTTTCTTT. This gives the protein CASSVRVGITEAFF.